The present T cell receptor beta chain was sequenced within a study of shared clonotypes between healthy human individuals. With 3 bases removed from V and 0 bases from J, the gap between germline ends came to 12 bases. Germline V gene data show CDR1 as MDHEN and CDR2 as SYDVKM. The CDR3 totals 17 residues. The data were produced by immunoSEQ multiplex PCR, yet TCRdb's version contains in-frame clones alone and is incomplete. The table records about 2.1 million clones, approximately 94% of them present only once. In the naive CD8 group, cells lacked CD45RO and were positively selected for CCR7, so terminally differentiated effector memory CD45RA+ cells were left out.

V gene TRBV28 combines with J gene TRBJ2-6, with D uncertain. This receptor was obtained from a man aged 18 to 29 in good health. Some clones in this sample may be carry-over from other donors' samples. Sequencing was performed on naive CD8+ T cells from PBMCs. CDR3 amino acids: CASSFWVYSSGANVLTF. Here the CDR3 DNA reads TGTGCCAGCAGTTTCTGGGTCTACTCCTCTGGGGCCAACGTCCTGACTTTC.